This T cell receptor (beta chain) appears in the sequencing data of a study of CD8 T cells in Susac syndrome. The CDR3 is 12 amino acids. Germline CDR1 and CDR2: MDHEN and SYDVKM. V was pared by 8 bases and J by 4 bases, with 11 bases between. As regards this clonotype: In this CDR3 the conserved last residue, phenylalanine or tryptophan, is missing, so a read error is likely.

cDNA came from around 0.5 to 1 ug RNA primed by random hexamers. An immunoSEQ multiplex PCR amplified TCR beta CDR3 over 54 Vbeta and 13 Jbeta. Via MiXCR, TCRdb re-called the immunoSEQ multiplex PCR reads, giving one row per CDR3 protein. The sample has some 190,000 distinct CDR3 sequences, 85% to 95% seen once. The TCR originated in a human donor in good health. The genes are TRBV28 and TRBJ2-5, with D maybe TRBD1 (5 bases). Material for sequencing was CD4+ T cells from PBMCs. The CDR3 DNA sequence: TGTGCCAGCGGGGCAGCCCTAGAGACCCAGTACTCC. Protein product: CASGAALETQYS.